This T cell receptor (beta chain) was recovered during a study of T cells expressing NK-cell markers. Overall study: The authors sequenced eight donors, of whom seven were HCMV-seropositive and one was seronegative.

The study, taken as a whole, reports: One observes that, in several donors, these clonotypes were also the leading ones within the CD3+CD56-NKG2C+ fraction.

Looked up from germline, CDR1 is SGHTA and CDR2 is FQGNSA. The CDR3 consists of 14 residues. Comment on this clonotype: Its antigen remains unknown.

TCRdb reprocessed the 5' RACE reads and reports one entry per CDR3 protein, with no DNA. Across 400,000 to 500,000 distinct CDR3 sequences, the top ten clones capture 6% to 8% of the sample. The genes are TRBV7-2 and TRBJ1-1; the D call from TCRdb, TRBD1, cannot be confirmed without DNA. The specimen was blood T cells: a sorted CD56 or NKG2C T cell subset, CD4+ or CD8+ T cells, or bulk PBMC T cells (not recorded which). This receptor was taken from a woman between 18 and 75 years old in good health. CDR3 in amino acids: CASSLSQGNTEAFF.